One T cell receptor (beta chain) is described in this entry. The germline CDR1 and CDR2 sequences are SGDLS and YYNGEE. This CDR3 has 15 residues. Trimming shortened V by 3 bases and J by 1 base, and 13 bases separated the two germline ends. Clones were sequenced by immunoSEQ multiplex PCR, and TCRdb holds only the in-frame ones, with some missing. The top ten hold 12% of the sample, which has about 120,000 clones, about 83% seen once. This sample is part of a study of control samples from healthy donors and cancer patients. The chain joins TRBV9 to TRBJ1-1; D is unclear. Material for sequencing was blood. The sequence was obtained from a man aged 30 to 39 in good health. This CDR3 reads CASSGQATGNTEAFF. In nucleotides, the CDR3 is TGTGCCAGCAGCGGCCAGGCGACCGGGAACACTGAAGCTTTCTTT.